This T cell receptor (beta chain) was obtained from a study of shared clonotypes between healthy human individuals. Study-level background: Three plates were used per donor for CD4 naive, three for CD4 memory, two for CD8 naive and one for CD8 memory.

To note about this clone: The antigen remains unidentified.

Germline loops: CDR1 LGHNA, CDR2 YNFKEQ. V shed 1 base and J shed 9 bases, with 16 bases lying between them. The CDR3 covers 15 residues. Study findings and constraints: Clonotypes shared by all four donors outscored non-shared clonotypes in generation probability.

Splitting of each subset's genomic DNA was done evenly across several immunoSEQ plates. TCRdb's copy holds only in-frame clones and misses some; the assay was immunoSEQ multiplex PCR. The data show under 2,000,000 clones, with about 94% seen just once and 1% to 1.5% held by the top ten. Naive CD8 cells were CD45RO-negative, positively selected for CCR7, excluding terminally differentiated effector memory CD45RA+ cells. There were no recent acute infections or vaccinations among the donors, who were healthy HIV-negative adults. Sequencing was carried out using naive CD8+ T cells sorted from blood. The source is a man aged 18 to 35 in good health. The chain recombines TRBV4-2 with TRBJ2-1; tentatively, D is TRBD2 (5 bases). CDR3 protein: CASSQGVGTGSEQFF. CDR3 nucleotide sequence: TGTGCCAGCAGCCAAGGGGTGGGAACGGGGAGTGAGCAGTTCTTC.